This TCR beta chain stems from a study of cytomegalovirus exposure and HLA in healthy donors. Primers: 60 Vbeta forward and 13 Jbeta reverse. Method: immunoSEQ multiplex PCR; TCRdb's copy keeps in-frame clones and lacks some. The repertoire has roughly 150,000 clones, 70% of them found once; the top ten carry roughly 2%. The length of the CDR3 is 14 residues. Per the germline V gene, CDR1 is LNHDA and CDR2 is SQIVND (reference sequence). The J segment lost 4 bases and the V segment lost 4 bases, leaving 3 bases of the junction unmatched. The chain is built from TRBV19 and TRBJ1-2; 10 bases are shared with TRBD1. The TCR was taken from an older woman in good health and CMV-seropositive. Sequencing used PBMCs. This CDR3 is CASSTRTGGYGYTF. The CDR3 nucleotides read TGTGCCAGTAGTACCCGGACAGGGGGCTATGGCTACACCTTC. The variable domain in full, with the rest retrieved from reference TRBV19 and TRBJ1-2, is DGGITQSPKYLFRKEGQNVTLSCEQNLNHDAMYWYRQDPGQGLRLIYYSQIVNDFQKGDIAEGYSVSREKKESFPLTVTSAQKNPTAFYLCASSTRTGGYGYTFGSGTRLTVV.